One sample yielded the 18 T cell receptor beta chains listed below, sequenced in a study of monozygotic twins with inflammatory bowel disease. TCRdb reprocessed the 5' RACE reads, keeping one entry per CDR3 protein, no DNA. Recorded for this sample: about 160,000 distinct CDR3 sequences. The sample taken for sequencing was blood. These receptors were collected from a human donor with ulcerative colitis or Crohn's disease, or a healthy co-twin of an affected twin (not recorded which).

V usage is TRBV7-9 and J usage is TRBJ1-2; checking the TCRdb D call of TRBD1 is not possible without DNA. The CDR3 loop spans 13 amino acids. CDR1 is SEHNR and CDR2 is FQNEAQ in the germline V gene (reference sequence). The chain's CDR3 is CASSSTENYGYTF.

The rearrangement joins TRBV5-5 to TRBJ2-2. Per germline, CDR1 SGHKS and CDR2 YYEKEE (reference sequence). The CDR3 extends over 15 amino acids. The CDR3 is CASSFYAGSTGELFF.

The chain links TRBV20-1 to TRBJ2-2; without DNA, the TCRdb call of TRBD2 cannot be checked. CDR1 is DFQATT, CDR2 SNEGSKA, per germline (reference sequence). This CDR3 region has 14 residues. The CDR3 loop reads CSARTSGNTGELFF.

J is TRBJ1-2 and V is TRBV20-1; TCRdb reports TRBD1, a call that lacks DNA to check it against. The CDR3 runs to 13 residues. Germline lookup yields CDR1 DFQATT and CDR2 SNEGSKA (reference sequence). CDR3 sequence reads: CSAGDDTNYGYTF.

The J gene is TRBJ2-7, the V gene TRBV6-5; the TCRdb D gene call, TRBD2, has no DNA to confirm it. The CDR3 has 15 residues. Germline V gives CDR1 MNHEY, CDR2 SVGAGI. The CDR3 reads CASSYSRYSPSEQYF.

The chain combines TRBV10-3 with TRBJ2-7. CDR3 length equals 14 residues. Germline CDR1 ENHRY, CDR2 SYGVKD. The CDR3 loop reads CAISESSGPYEQYF.

The chain recombines TRBV7-8 with TRBJ2-1; absent DNA, TCRdb's TRBD2 call cannot be checked. From germline, CDR1 is SGHVS and CDR2 FQNEAQ. The length of the CDR3 is 17 residues. The CDR3 is CASSLPRLAGSYNEQFF.

The rearrangement joins TRBV7-7 to TRBJ2-2; there is no DNA to check the TCRdb D call of TRBD1. The CDR3 has 15 residues. Germline V gene data show CDR1 as SSHAT and CDR2 as FNYEAQ (reference sequence). The CDR3 reads CASSSTGAPTGELFF.

The chain links TRBV5-1 to TRBJ1-4; the D call of TRBD1 rests on TCRdb alone, since no DNA is present to check it. The germline V gene has CDR1 SGHRS and CDR2 YFSETQ. The CDR3 consists of 15 residues. The CDR3 protein is CASSVTGTTNEKLFF.

The gene calls are TRBV5-1 and TRBJ2-2. Germline CDR1 SGHRS, CDR2 YFSETQ. This CDR3 has 13 residues. The CDR3 protein is CASSLALGGELFF.

The V call is TRBV28, the J call TRBJ1-4; TCRdb's D call of TRBD1 is untestable without DNA. Germline CDR1 reads MDHEN; CDR2 reads SYDVKM. The CDR3 contains 14 residues. CDR3 in amino acids: CASRPGQLNEKLFF.

This chain connects TRBV6-5 to TRBJ2-7; TCRdb gives TRBD2 as the D gene, but with no DNA this cannot be confirmed. Per germline, CDR1 MNHEY and CDR2 SVGAGI. The CDR3 totals 16 residues. CDR3 sequence reads: CASSYASGRAGYEQYF.

This chain uses TRBV19 with TRBJ1-2; TCRdb's assignment of TRBD1 cannot be checked, as there is no DNA. Germline V gene sequence: CDR1 LNHDA, CDR2 SQIVND (reference sequence). The CDR3 is 16 amino acids. CDR3 sequence: CASSALAGQRGYGYTF.

V gene TRBV24-1 combines with J gene TRBJ1-1. CDR1 and CDR2 from the germline V gene are KGHDR and SFDVKD. This CDR3 has 13 residues. Here the CDR3 reads CATSHSSNTEAFF.

The chain joins TRBV5-1 to TRBJ2-1. The length of the CDR3 is 16 residues. The germline V gene has CDR1 SGHRS and CDR2 YFSETQ. The CDR3 sequence is CASSLEGGSSYNEQFF.

This sequence joins TRBV6-2 or TRBV6-3 and TRBJ2-1; the D call from TCRdb, TRBD2, cannot be confirmed without DNA. The CDR3 runs to 15 residues. Germline V lookup: CDR1 MNHEY, CDR2 SVGEGT. This chain's CDR3 is CASSFFRVRGNEQFF.

This chain connects TRBV7-9 to TRBJ1-6; TCRdb returns TRBD1, unconfirmable since there is no DNA. Germline loops: CDR1 SEHNR, CDR2 FQNEAQ (reference sequence). The CDR3 is made up of 17 amino acids. CDR3 loop: CASSLDSPGARNSPLHF.

The chain joins TRBV9 to TRBJ2-2; TCRdb designates TRBD2, a call that cannot be tested without DNA. The CDR3 loop spans 17 amino acids. Germline lookup yields CDR1 SGDLS and CDR2 YYNGEE. The CDR3 protein is CASSVGLAAANTGELFF.